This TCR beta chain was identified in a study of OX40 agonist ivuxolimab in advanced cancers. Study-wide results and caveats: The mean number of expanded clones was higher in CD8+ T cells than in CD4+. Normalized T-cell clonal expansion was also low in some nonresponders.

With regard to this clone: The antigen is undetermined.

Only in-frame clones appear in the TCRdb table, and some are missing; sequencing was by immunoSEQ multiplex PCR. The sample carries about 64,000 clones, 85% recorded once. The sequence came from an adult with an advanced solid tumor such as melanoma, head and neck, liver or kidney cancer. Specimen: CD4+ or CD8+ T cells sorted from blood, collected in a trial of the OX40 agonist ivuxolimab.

In nucleotides, the CDR3 is TGTGCCAGCAGCCAGACCAGGAAGTACTTC. Protein product: CASSQTRKYF. V and J are TRBV2 and TRBJ2-5; D remains unclear. The CDR3 length is 10 residues. Germline V gives CDR1 SNHLY, CDR2 FYNNEI. V was trimmed by 6 bases and J by 12 bases, leaving 11 bases between them.